These T cell receptor beta chains were read from a single sample in a study of cytomegalovirus exposure and HLA in healthy donors. TCRdb's copy holds only in-frame clones and misses some; the assay was immunoSEQ multiplex PCR. The table records 65,000 to 70,000 clones, roughly 72% of them present only once. Input material: PBMCs. These receptors came from a man aged 45 to 65 in good health and CMV-seronegative. Each CDR3 is given with its conserved first and last residue. D genes are given only for firm matches. Only some rows state a clone size, as once, few, many or a class for expanded clones.

abundance: .; d_gene: .; j_gene: TRBJ2-1; v_gene: TRBV6-5; CDR3aa: CASSPPGLSYNEQFF; CDR3nt: TGTGCCAGCAGTCCCCCGGGTCTCTCCTACAATGAGCAGTTCTTC
abundance: .; d_gene: TRBD2; j_gene: TRBJ2-3; v_gene: TRBV5-4; CDR3aa: CASSGQGLAGVGDTQYF; CDR3nt: TGTGCCAGCAGCGGCCAGGGACTAGCGGGAGTAGGAGATACGCAGTATTTT
abundance: .; d_gene: TRBD1; j_gene: TRBJ1-4; v_gene: TRBV30; CDR3aa: CAWSVPSRGKKLFF; CDR3nt: TGTGCCTGGAGTGTACCGTCCAGGGGGAAAAAACTGTTTTTT
abundance: .; d_gene: TRBD2; j_gene: TRBJ2-5; v_gene: TRBV30; CDR3aa: CAWSQTSAGVGETQYF; CDR3nt: TGTGCCTGGAGTCAGACTAGCGCGGGAGTAGGGGAGACCCAGTACTTC
abundance: .; d_gene: .; j_gene: TRBJ1-4; v_gene: TRBV7-9; CDR3aa: CASSEGVTGDNEKLFF; CDR3nt: TGTGCCAGCAGCGAAGGGGTTACGGGCGATAATGAAAAACTGTTTTTT
abundance: .; d_gene: .; j_gene: TRBJ2-7; v_gene: TRBV4-2; CDR3aa: CASSQDRQNNYEQYF; CDR3nt: TGTGCCAGCAGCCAAGATCGACAGAATAATTACGAGCAGTACTTC
abundance: once; d_gene: TRBD1; j_gene: TRBJ2-7; v_gene: TRBV25-1; CDR3aa: CASSSSRTGTPYEQYF; CDR3nt: TGTGCCAGCAGTTCCTCCCGGACAGGGACTCCCTACGAGCAGTACTTC
abundance: .; d_gene: .; j_gene: TRBJ2-1; v_gene: TRBV7-9; CDR3aa: CASSSSGSNEQFF; CDR3nt: TGTGCCAGCAGCTCCAGCGGGTCGAATGAGCAGTTCTTC
abundance: .; d_gene: TRBD2; j_gene: TRBJ2-3; v_gene: TRBV7-2; CDR3aa: CASSLALRAGPTDTQYF; CDR3nt: TGTGCCAGCAGCTTAGCGCTCCGAGCGGGGCCTACAGATACGCAGTATTTT
abundance: .; d_gene: .; j_gene: TRBJ2-1; v_gene: TRBV7-2; CDR3aa: CASSLRGSNEQFF; CDR3nt: TGTGCCAGCAGCTTAAGGGGTAGCAATGAGCAGTTCTTC